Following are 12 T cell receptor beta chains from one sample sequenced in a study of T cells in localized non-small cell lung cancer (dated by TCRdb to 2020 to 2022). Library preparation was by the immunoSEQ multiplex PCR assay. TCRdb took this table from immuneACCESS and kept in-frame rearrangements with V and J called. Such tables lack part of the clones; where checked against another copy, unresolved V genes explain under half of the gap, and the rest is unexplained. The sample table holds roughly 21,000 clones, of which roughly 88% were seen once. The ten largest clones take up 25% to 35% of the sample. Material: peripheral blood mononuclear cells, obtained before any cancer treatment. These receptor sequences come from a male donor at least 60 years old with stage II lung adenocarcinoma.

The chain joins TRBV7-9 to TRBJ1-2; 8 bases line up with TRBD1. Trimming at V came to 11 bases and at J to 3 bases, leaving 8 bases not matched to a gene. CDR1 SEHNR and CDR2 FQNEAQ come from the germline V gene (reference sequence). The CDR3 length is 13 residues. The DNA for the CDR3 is TGTGCCGGGAGACAGGGGAAAGACTATGGCTACACCTTC. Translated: CAGRQGKDYGYTF. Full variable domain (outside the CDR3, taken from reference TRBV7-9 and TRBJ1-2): DTGVSQNPRHKITKRGQNVTFRCDPISEHNRLYWYRQTLGQGPEFLTYFQNEAQLEKSRLLSDRFSAERPKGSFSTLEIQRTEQGDSAMYLCAGRQGKDYGYTFGSGTRLTVV.

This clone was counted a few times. The DNA for the CDR3 is TGTGCCAGTAGTCTCGGACAGGGTTCCGAGCAGTACTTC. It encodes CASSLGQGSEQYF. This rearrangement joins TRBV19 to TRBJ2-7, with TRBD1 matching 8 bases. The CDR3 sequence is 13 residues long. Germline assignment: CDR1 LNHDA and CDR2 SQIVND (reference sequence). Unmatched junction bases numbered 6, after V lost 5 bases and J lost 6 bases.

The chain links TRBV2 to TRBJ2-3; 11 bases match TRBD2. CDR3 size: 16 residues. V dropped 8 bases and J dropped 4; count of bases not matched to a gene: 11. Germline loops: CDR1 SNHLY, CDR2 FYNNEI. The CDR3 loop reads CASVETSGTLPDTQYF. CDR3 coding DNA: TGTGCCAGCGTCGAGACTAGCGGGACTCTCCCAGATACGCAGTATTTT.

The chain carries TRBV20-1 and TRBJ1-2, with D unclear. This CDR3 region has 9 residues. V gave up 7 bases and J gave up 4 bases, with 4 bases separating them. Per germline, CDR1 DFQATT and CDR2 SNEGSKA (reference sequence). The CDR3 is CSVLYGYTF. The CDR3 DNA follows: TGCAGTGTACTCTATGGCTACACCTTC.

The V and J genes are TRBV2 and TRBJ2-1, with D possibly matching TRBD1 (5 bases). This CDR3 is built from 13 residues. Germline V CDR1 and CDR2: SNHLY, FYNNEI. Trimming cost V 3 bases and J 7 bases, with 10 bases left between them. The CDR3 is CASSEQGGNEQFF. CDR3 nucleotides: TGTGCCAGCAGTGAGCAGGGCGGTAATGAGCAGTTCTTC.

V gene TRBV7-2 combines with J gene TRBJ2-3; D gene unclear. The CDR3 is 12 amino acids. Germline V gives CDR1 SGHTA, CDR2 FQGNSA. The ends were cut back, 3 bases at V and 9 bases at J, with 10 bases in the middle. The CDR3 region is CASSLQRLTQYF. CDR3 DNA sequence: TGTGCCAGCAGCTTGCAGCGCTTAACGCAGTATTTT.

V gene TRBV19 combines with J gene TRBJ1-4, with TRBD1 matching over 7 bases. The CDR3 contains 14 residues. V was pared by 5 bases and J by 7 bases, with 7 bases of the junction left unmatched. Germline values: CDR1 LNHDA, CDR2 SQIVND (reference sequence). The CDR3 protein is CASSPRDSPEKLFF. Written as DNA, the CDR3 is TGTGCCAGTAGTCCCCGGGACAGCCCTGAAAAACTGTTTTTT.

The CDR3: CASSLAGYGYTF. DNA of the CDR3: TGTGCCAGCAGCTTGGCGGGGTATGGCTACACCTTC. This chain links TRBV5-6 with TRBJ1-2; no definite D call. Trimming took off 0 bases at V and 5 bases at J, with 5 bases between the two ends. The CDR3 extends over 12 amino acids. CDR1 and CDR2 from the germline V gene are SGHDT and YYEEEE.

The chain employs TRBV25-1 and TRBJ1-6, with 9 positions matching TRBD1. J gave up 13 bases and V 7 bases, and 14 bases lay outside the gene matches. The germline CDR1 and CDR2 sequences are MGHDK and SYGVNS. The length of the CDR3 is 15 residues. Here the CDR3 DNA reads TGTGCCAGCACAGGTTGGGGACAGGGCCACTCGCCCCTCCACTTT. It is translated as CASTGWGQGHSPLHF.

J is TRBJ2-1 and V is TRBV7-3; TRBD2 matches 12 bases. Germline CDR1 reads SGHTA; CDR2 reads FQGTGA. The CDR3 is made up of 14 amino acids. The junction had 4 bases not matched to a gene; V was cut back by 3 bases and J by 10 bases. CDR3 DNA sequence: TGTGCCAGCAGCTTTTTACTAGCGGGAGGAGAGCAGTTCTTC. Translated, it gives CASSFLLAGGEQFF.

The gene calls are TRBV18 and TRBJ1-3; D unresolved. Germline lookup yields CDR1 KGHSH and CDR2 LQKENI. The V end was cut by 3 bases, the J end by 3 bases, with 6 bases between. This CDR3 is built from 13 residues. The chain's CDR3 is CASSPVRGNTIYF. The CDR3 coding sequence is TGTGCCAGCTCACCCGTCCGTGGAAACACCATATATTTT.

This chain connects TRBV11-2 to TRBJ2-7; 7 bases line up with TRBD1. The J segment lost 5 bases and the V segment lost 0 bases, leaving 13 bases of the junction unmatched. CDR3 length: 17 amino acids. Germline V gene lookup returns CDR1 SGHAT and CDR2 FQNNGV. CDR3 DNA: TGTGCCAGCAGCTTAGAACGTCTTATAAGGGGGCAAAACGAGCAGTACTTC. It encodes CASSLERLIRGQNEQYF.